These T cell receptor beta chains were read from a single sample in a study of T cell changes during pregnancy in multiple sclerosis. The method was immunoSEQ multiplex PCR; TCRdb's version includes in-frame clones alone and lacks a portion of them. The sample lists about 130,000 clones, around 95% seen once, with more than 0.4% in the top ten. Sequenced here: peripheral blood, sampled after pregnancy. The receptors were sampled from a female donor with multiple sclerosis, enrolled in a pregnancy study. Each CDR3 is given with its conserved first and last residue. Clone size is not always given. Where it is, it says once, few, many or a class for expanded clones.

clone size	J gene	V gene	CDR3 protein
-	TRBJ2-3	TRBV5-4	CASSLAAESTDTQYF
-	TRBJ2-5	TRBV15	CATSRDLGQLQETQYF
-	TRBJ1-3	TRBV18	CASSPRTYSSGNTIYF
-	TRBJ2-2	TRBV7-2	CASSLARQGMDSGELFF
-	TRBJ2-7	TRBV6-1	CASSDLLAASYEQYF
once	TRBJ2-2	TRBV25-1	CASSVTGTSNTGELFF
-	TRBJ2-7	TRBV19	CASSLQGTRFEQYF
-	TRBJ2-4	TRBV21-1	CASSIKRPKNIQYF
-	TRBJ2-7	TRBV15	CATSRDGAARQPQYF
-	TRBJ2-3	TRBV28	CASSVHRTDTQYF
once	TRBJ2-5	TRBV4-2	CASSQEGGIQETQYF
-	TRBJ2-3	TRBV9	CASSVASGVGADTQYF
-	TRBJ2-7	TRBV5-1	CASSPIGGGYEQYF
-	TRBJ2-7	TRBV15	CATSTPRDIFPEQYF
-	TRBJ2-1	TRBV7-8	CASSPRGIYNEQFF
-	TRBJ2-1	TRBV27	CASSLRSNEQFF
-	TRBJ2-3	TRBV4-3	CASSQVMGLAGGSGTDTQYF
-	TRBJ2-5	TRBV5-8	CASSLNLQETQYF
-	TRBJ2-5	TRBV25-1	CASSDRQEETQYF
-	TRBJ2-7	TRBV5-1	CASSLEASSGYEQYF
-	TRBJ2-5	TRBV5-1	CASSLRAVQGGTQYF
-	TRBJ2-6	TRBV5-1	CASSLGSPLRDGANVLTF
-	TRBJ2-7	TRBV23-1	CASSLRGARREQYF